These T cell receptor beta chains were read from a single sample in a study of blood T cell repertoires in COVID-19. Repertoires were generated with immunoSEQ multiplex PCR, while TCRdb's copy carries only in-frame clones and drops some. Of tens of thousands of clones in the sample, roughly four fifths were seen once. What was sequenced was peripheral blood. These receptors were obtained from an elderly man with COVID-19, enrolled during active disease. The CDR3 runs from the conserved cysteine through the conserved F or W.

len	v_gene	j_gene	CDR3aa
15	TRBV30	TRBJ2-2	CAWGRRGLYTGELFF
15	TRBV15	TRBJ2-5	CATSRDREGGETQYF
12	TRBV30	TRBJ1-1	CAWNRQGGEAFF
15	TRBV6-5	TRBJ1-4	CASRIIRDGGEKLFF
15	TRBV2	TRBJ2-1	CASSEGPAGGYEQFF
16	TRBV9	TRBJ1-2	CASSVASGGGNYGYTF
13	TRBV5-1	TRBJ2-5	CASSLGDGETQYF
16	TRBV7-8	TRBJ2-3	CASTTKGYGDTDTQYF
17	TRBV15	TRBJ1-1	CATSIRGRAGYDTEAFF
17	TRBV15	TRBJ2-3	CATSRDPGGRAGDTQYF
17	TRBV27	TRBJ2-6	CASSPLGKTGGANVLTF
15	TRBV7-8	TRBJ1-6	CASSLESRSNSPLHF
12	TRBV9	TRBJ1-4	CASSPGGEKLFF
17	TRBV5-6	TRBJ1-1	CASSLAWDRALGTEAFF